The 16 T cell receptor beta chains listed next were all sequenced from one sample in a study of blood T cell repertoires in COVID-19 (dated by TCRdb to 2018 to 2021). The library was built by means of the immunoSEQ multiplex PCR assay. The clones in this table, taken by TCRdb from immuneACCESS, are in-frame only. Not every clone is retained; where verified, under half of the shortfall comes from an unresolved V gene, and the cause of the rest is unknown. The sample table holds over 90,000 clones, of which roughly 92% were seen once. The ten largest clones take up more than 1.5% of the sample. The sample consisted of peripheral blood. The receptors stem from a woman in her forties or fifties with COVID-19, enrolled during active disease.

The CDR3 sequence is CASVDPLAGSYNEQFF. The CDR3 DNA follows: TGTGCCAGCGTAGACCCCCTAGCGGGCTCCTACAATGAGCAGTTCTTC. This chain connects TRBV27 to TRBJ2-1, with 8 bases lining up with TRBD2. The CDR3 is made up of 16 amino acids. CDR1 and CDR2 (germline): MNHEY, SMNVEV (reference sequence). V was pared by 8 bases and J by 0 bases, with 9 bases of the junction left unmatched.

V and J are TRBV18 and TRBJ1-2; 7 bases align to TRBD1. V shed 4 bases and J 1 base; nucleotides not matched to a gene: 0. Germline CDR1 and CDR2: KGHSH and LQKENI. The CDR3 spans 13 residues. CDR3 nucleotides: TGTGCCAGCTCACGGGACAGTAACTATGGCTACACCTTC. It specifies CASSRDSNYGYTF. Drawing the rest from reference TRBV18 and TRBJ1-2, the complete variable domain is NAGVMQNPRHLVRRRGQEARLRCSPMKGHSHVYWYRQLPEEGLKFMVYLQKENIIDESGMPKERFSAEFPKEGPSILRIQQVVRGDSAAYFCASSRDSNYGYTFGSGTRLTVV.

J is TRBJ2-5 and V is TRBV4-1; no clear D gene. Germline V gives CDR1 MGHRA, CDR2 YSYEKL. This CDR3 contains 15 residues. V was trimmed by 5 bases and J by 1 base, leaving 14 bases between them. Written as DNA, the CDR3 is TGCGCCAGCAGCAAGACTGATCGCCTCCAAGAGACCCAGTACTTC. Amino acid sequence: CASSKTDRLQETQYF.

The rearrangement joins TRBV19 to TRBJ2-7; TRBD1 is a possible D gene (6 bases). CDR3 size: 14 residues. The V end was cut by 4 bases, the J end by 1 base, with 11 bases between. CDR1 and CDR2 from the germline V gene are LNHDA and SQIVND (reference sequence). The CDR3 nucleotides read TGTGCCAGTAGTAGGGGACACCTTTCCTACGAGCAGTACTTC. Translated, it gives CASSRGHLSYEQYF. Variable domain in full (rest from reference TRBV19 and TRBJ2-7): DGGITQSPKYLFRKEGQNVTLSCEQNLNHDAMYWYRQDPGQGLRLIYYSQIVNDFQKGDIAEGYSVSREKKESFPLTVTSAQKNPTAFYLCASSRGHLSYEQYFGPGTRLTVT.

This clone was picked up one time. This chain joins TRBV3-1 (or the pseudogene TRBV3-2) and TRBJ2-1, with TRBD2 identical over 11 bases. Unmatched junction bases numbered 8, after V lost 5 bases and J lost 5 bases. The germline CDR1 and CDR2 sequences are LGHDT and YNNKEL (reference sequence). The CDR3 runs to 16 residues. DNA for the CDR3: TGTGCCAGCAGCAAAACTAGCGGGGGAACCGACAATGAGCAGTTCTTC. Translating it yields CASSKTSGGTDNEQFF.

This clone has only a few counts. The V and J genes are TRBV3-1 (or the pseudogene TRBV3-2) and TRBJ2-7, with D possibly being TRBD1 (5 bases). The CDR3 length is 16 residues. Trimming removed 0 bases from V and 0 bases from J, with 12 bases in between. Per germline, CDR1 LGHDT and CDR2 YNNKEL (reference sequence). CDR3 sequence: CASSQDRGPSSYEQYF. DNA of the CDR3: TGTGCCAGCAGCCAAGATAGGGGTCCGAGCTCCTACGAGCAGTACTTC.

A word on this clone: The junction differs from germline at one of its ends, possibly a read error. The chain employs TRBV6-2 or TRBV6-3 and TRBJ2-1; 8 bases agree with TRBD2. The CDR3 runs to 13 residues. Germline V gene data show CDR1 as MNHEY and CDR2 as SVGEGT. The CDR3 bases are TGTGCCAGCAGTTACCTCACTAGCGGCCCCCCGCTCTTC. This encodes CASSYLTSGPPLF.

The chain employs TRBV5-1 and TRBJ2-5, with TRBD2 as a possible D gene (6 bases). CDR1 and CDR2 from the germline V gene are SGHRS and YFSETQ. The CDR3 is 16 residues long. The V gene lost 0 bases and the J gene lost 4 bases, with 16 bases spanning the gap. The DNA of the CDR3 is TGCGCCAGCAGCTTGGCCTCGAGGGGAGGAGGAGAGACCCAGTACTTC. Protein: CASSLASRGGGETQYF. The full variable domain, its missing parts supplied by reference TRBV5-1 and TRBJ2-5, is KAGVTQTPRYLIKTRGQQVTLSCSPISGHRSVSWYQQTPGQGLQFLFEYFSETQRNKGNFPGRFSGRQFSNSRSEMNVSTLELGDSALYLCASSLASRGGGETQYFGPGTRLLVL.

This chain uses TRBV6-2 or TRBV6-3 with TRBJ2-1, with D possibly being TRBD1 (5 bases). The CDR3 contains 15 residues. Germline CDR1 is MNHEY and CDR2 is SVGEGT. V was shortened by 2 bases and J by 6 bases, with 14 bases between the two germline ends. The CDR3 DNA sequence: TGTGCCAGCAGTTACGGGGCCACCGACTTCAATGAGCAGTTCTTC. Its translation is CASSYGATDFNEQFF.

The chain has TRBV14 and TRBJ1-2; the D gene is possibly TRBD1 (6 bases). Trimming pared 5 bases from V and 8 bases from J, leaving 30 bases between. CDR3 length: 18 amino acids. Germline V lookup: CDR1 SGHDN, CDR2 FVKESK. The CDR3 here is CASSGAATGSGLVRGYTF. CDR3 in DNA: TGTGCCAGCAGCGGAGCAGCAACAGGGTCGGGTTTGGTGCGGGGCTACACCTTC.

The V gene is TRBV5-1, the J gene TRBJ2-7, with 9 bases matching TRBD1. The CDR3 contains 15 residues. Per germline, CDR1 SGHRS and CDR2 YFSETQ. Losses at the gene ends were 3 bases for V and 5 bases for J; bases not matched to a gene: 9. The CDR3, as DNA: TGCGCCAGCAGCTCAGAGGGACAGGGTATCAACGAGCAGTACTTC. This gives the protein CASSSEGQGINEQYF.

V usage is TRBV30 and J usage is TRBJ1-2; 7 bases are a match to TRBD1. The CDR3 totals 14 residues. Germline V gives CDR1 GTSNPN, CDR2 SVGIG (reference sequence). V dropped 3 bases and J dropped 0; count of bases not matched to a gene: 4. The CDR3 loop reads CAWREGTANYGYTF. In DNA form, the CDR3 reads TGTGCCTGGAGGGAGGGGACAGCTAACTATGGCTACACCTTC.

The CDR3: CASSEIGAGNTIYF. DNA for the CDR3: TGTGCCAGCAGTGAAATAGGGGCTGGAAACACCATATATTTT. The chain recombines TRBV2 with TRBJ1-3; TRBD1 is a possible D gene (5 bases). Germline CDR1 and CDR2: SNHLY and FYNNEI. Trimming took off 2 bases at V and 2 bases at J, with 7 bases between the two ends. The CDR3 runs to 14 residues.

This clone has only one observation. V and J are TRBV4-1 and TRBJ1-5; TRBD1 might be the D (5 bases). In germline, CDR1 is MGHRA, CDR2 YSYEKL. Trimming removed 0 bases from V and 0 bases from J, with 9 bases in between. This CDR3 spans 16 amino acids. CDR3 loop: CASSQERGGSNQPQHF. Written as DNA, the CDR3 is TGCGCCAGCAGCCAAGAAAGGGGAGGTAGCAATCAGCCCCAGCATTTT.

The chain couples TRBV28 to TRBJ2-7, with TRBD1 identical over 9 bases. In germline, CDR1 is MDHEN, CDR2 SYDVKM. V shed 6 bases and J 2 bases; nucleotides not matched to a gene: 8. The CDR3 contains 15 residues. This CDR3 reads CASSFTGTGPYEQYF. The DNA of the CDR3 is TGTGCCAGCAGCTTTACCGGGACAGGGCCCTACGAGCAGTACTTC.

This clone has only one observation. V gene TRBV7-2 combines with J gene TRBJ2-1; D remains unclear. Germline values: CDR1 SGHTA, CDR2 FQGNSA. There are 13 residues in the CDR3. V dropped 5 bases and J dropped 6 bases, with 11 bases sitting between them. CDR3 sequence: CASSIRAANEQFF. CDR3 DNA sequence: TGTGCCAGCAGCATCCGAGCCGCCAATGAGCAGTTCTTC.